The next 28 T cell receptor beta chains were all read from a single sample in a study of vaccination effects on CD4 cells after COVID-19. These TCRs' antigens remain unknown. Repertoires were generated with immunoSEQ multiplex PCR, while TCRdb's copy carries only in-frame clones and drops some. Here the sample spans roughly 30,000 clones, 70% to 75% being singletons. Expansion with viral peptide pools was applied to antigen-specific CD4+ T cells by the ViraFEST assay prior to sequencing. The authors isolated CD4+ T cells after approximately 9 days of culture. As their vaccination, participants received two doses of either BNT162b2 or mRNA-1273. The specimen comprised CD4+ T cells from PBMCs cultured with HCoV-NL63 spike peptides, sampled after COVID-19 vaccination. These TCRs come from a human donor who received a COVID-19 vaccine.

The J gene is TRBJ2-1, the V gene TRBV5-1; tentatively, D is TRBD1 (6 bases). Per the germline V gene, CDR1 is SGHRS and CDR2 is YFSETQ. The V end lost 0 bases, the J end lost 8 bases, and 18 bases lay between the germline ends. There are 16 residues in the CDR3. The CDR3 DNA reads TGCGCCAGCAGCTTGGGTTCCGGCACAGGGTTGGATGAGCAGTTCTTC. It is translated as CASSLGSGTGLDEQFF.

The genes are TRBV6-5 and TRBJ1-5; TRBD1 aligns across 10 bases. The CDR3 is 15 residues long. Germline loops: CDR1 MNHEY, CDR2 SVGAGI. V shed 6 bases and J 2 bases; nucleotides not matched to a gene: 4. CDR3 in amino acids: CASRDRGNGNQPQHF. As DNA, the CDR3 is TGTGCCAGCAGGGACAGGGGGAATGGCAATCAGCCCCAGCATTTT.

V and J are TRBV14 and TRBJ1-2; D unclear. This CDR3 is built from 14 residues. The V gene lost 1 base and the J gene lost 5 bases, with 11 bases spanning the gap. Germline V gives CDR1 SGHDN, CDR2 FVKESK. The CDR3 bases are TGTGCCAGCAGCCAAGTTTCCAGATTGTATGGCTACACCTTC. Amino acid sequence: CASSQVSRLYGYTF.

This sequence joins TRBV19 and TRBJ1-2, with TRBD1 matching over 8 bases. CDR1 LNHDA and CDR2 SQIVND come from the germline V gene (reference sequence). The ends lost 10 bases at V and 4 bases at J; junction bases unmatched: 14. This CDR3 has 15 residues. As DNA, the CDR3 is TGTGCCACCGATTCCCCCGGGACAGGTGCCTATGGCTACACCTTC. Its protein is CATDSPGTGAYGYTF. Complete variable domain (other parts from reference TRBV19 and TRBJ1-2): DGGITQSPKYLFRKEGQNVTLSCEQNLNHDAMYWYRQDPGQGLRLIYYSQIVNDFQKGDIAEGYSVSREKKESFPLTVTSAQKNPTAFYLCATDSPGTGAYGYTFGSGTRLTVV.

This clone was seen a handful of times. CDR3: CASSEPGQGNGYTF. The CDR3 bases are TGTGCCAGCAGTGAACCGGGACAGGGGAATGGCTACACCTTC. The chain couples TRBV6-1 to TRBJ1-2; 10 positions match TRBD1. V shed 2 bases, J shed 6 bases, and the junction held 3 bases outside the gene matches. The CDR3 is 14 residues long. Germline values: CDR1 MNHNS, CDR2 SASEGT.

The sample holds a few counts of this clone. V and J are TRBV19 and TRBJ1-1; D call uncertain. The CDR3 length is 14 residues. V was clipped by 2 bases and J by 2 bases, with 9 bases between them. Germline loops: CDR1 LNHDA, CDR2 SQIVND (reference sequence). CDR3 nucleotide sequence: TGTGCCAGTAGTATAATTGGCACCAACACTGAAGCTTTCTTT. It codes for CASSIIGTNTEAFF.

J is TRBJ1-1 and V is TRBV11-2, with D maybe TRBD1 (5 bases). The germline V and J ends were trimmed by 5 bases and 4 bases, with 14 bases remaining between them. The CDR3 is 14 residues long. Germline CDR1 and CDR2: SGHAT and FQNNGV. The CDR3 reads CASSPGHGGTEAFF. CDR3 in DNA: TGTGCCAGCAGCCCTGGACACGGTGGCACTGAAGCTTTCTTT.

The V call is TRBV25-1, the J call TRBJ2-5, with 8 bases that match TRBD2. CDR1 is MGHDK, CDR2 SYGVNS, per germline. The V gene end was trimmed by 4 bases and the J gene end by 7 bases; junction bases not matched to a gene: 5. The CDR3 extends over 13 amino acids. The CDR3 sequence: CASSAGGTGTQYF. Written as DNA, the CDR3 is TGTGCCAGCAGTGCGGGGGGGACGGGGACCCAGTACTTC.

V gene TRBV4-1 combines with J gene TRBJ1-5; TRBD1 is a possible D gene (6 bases). The CDR3 contains 15 residues. Germline V gene sequence: CDR1 MGHRA, CDR2 YSYEKL. V was cut by 0 bases and J by 8 bases, with 14 bases left in between. CDR3 DNA: TGCGCCAGCAGCCAAGAATGGGGGCGCCGGAAGCCCCAGCATTTT. This encodes CASSQEWGRRKPQHF.

V usage is TRBV3-1 (or the pseudogene TRBV3-2) and J usage is TRBJ2-5; 8 bases are a match to TRBD2. There are 16 residues in the CDR3. V was pared by 2 bases and J by 3 bases, with 8 bases of the junction left unmatched. Germline CDR1 LGHDT, CDR2 YNNKEL (reference sequence). The CDR3 loop is CASSQRGGRPKETQYF. In DNA form, the CDR3 reads TGTGCCAGCAGCCAACGCGGCGGGAGGCCCAAAGAGACCCAGTACTTC.

The chain recombines TRBV5-4 with TRBJ2-7, with D possibly being TRBD1 (6 bases). Germline assignment: CDR1 SGHNT and CDR2 YYREEE (reference sequence). Trimming removed 4 bases from V and 0 bases from J, with 11 bases in between. The CDR3 has 14 residues. CDR3 coding DNA: TGTGCCAGCAGCACGGACAGCCGCTCCTACGAGCAGTACTTC. The encoded protein is CASSTDSRSYEQYF. Variable domain in full (rest from reference TRBV5-4 and TRBJ2-7): ETGVTQSPTHLIKTRGQQVTLRCSSQSGHNTVSWYQQALGQGPQFIFQYYREEENGRGNFPPRFSGLQFPNYSSELNVNALELDDSALYLCASSTDSRSYEQYFGPGTRLTVT.

The chain combines TRBV6-5 with TRBJ1-1; unclear D gene. The V gene lost 8 bases and the J gene lost 2 bases, with 9 bases spanning the gap. The CDR3 sequence is 12 residues long. CDR1 is MNHEY and CDR2 is SVGAGI in the germline V gene. Here the CDR3 reads CASVGDNTEAFF. In DNA, the CDR3 is TGTGCCAGCGTTGGAGACAACACTGAAGCTTTCTTT.

This clone was seen once. The chain combines TRBV9 with TRBJ2-3; D gene ambiguous. Germline assignment: CDR1 SGDLS and CDR2 YYNGEE. This CDR3 region has 15 residues. The germline V and J ends were trimmed by 0 bases and 3 bases, with 11 bases remaining between them. The CDR3 sequence is CASSVGAVGTDTQYF. The CDR3 bases are TGTGCCAGCAGCGTAGGGGCAGTTGGTACAGATACGCAGTATTTT.

The DNA for the CDR3 is TGTGCCAGCTCACCGAGCGGACAGGTCTATGGCTACACCTTC. It codes for CASSPSGQVYGYTF. The chain uses TRBV18 and TRBJ1-2, with 7 nucleotides matching TRBD1. Germline assignment: CDR1 KGHSH and CDR2 LQKENI. V lost 3 bases, J lost 4 bases, and 5 bases stayed unmatched. The CDR3 extends over 14 amino acids.

V usage is TRBV28 and J usage is TRBJ1-1; a possible D gene is TRBD1 (5 bases). Germline CDR1 is MDHEN and CDR2 is SYDVKM. Trimming took off 6 bases at V and 3 bases at J, with 11 bases between the two ends. The CDR3 has 13 residues. CDR3 amino acids: CASSLTVHTEAFF. CDR3 DNA sequence: TGTGCCAGCAGCTTGACAGTTCACACTGAAGCTTTCTTT.

The J gene is TRBJ1-2, the V gene TRBV15; D call uncertain. With 0 bases removed from V and 8 bases from J, the gap between germline ends came to 10 bases. The CDR3 spans 13 residues. Germline CDR1 and CDR2: LNHNV and YYDKDF (reference sequence). The CDR3 region is CATSRDRVGGYTF. In DNA form, the CDR3 reads TGTGCCACCAGCAGAGATCGGGTAGGAGGCTACACCTTC.

J is TRBJ1-6 and V is TRBV5-4; tentatively, D is TRBD1 (6 bases). CDR3 length: 17 amino acids. The ends were cut back, 0 bases at V and 4 bases at J, with 14 bases in the middle. CDR1 is SGHNT, CDR2 YYREEE, per germline (reference sequence). The CDR3 DNA follows: TGTGCCAGCAGCTTGGGAGGGGGGGGGAATTATAATTCACCCCTCCACTTT. Translation: CASSLGGGGNYNSPLHF.

The chain has TRBV6-2 or TRBV6-3 and TRBJ1-5; TRBD1 agrees at 8 bases. V lost 6 bases and J lost 12; bases outside the gene matches: 7. Germline CDR1 is MNHEY and CDR2 is SVGEGT. The CDR3 contains 12 residues. CDR3 loop: CASSPTGALQHF. Written as DNA, the CDR3 is TGTGCCAGCAGCCCGACAGGGGCCCTCCAGCATTTT.

This clone was observed once. The gene calls are TRBV5-4 and TRBJ2-7; possibly TRBD1 for D (5 bases). Trimming left V 5 bases short and J 3 bases short, with 9 bases between. This CDR3 comprises 12 residues. CDR1 is SGHNT and CDR2 is YYREEE in the germline V gene (reference sequence). CDR3: CASSNRNYEQYF. In nucleotides, the CDR3 is TGTGCCAGCAGTAACAGGAACTACGAGCAGTACTTC.

The chain recombines TRBV5-4 with TRBJ1-2; D not resolved. Trimming took 4 bases from V and 0 from J, leaving 10 bases between them. This CDR3 contains 14 residues. CDR1 and CDR2 (germline): SGHNT, YYREEE (reference sequence). The CDR3 DNA follows: TGTGCCAGCAGCCCTGAGGCTACTAACTATGGCTACACCTTC. Translated, it gives CASSPEATNYGYTF.

The chain uses TRBV5-1 and TRBJ2-2; D is perhaps TRBD1 (5 bases). CDR3 length: 16 amino acids. The V gene's germline CDR1 is SGHRS and CDR2 YFSETQ. The V gene lost 3 bases and the J gene lost 7 bases, with 19 bases spanning the gap. The CDR3 bases are TGCGCCAGCAGCTGGCAGGGTTCCCCTTACAGCGGGGAGCTGTTTTTT. Its protein product is CASSWQGSPYSGELFF.

The chain uses TRBV5-1 and TRBJ1-1; D might be TRBD1 (5 bases). Trimming pared 1 base from V and 5 bases from J, leaving 9 bases between. The length of the CDR3 is 13 residues. Germline values: CDR1 SGHRS, CDR2 YFSETQ. DNA of the CDR3: TGCGCCAGCAGCTTGCAAGGGGATACTGAAGCTTTCTTT. Translation gives CASSLQGDTEAFF.

The count of this clone is one. The chain carries TRBV6-5 and TRBJ2-5; D ambiguous. Germline values: CDR1 MNHEY, CDR2 SVGAGI. With 5 bases removed from V and 4 bases from J, the gap between germline ends came to 14 bases. The CDR3 sequence is 14 residues long. In DNA form, the CDR3 reads TGTGCCAGCAGTCGGAGCCAGGCGGTAGAGACCCAGTACTTC. Amino acids: CASSRSQAVETQYF.

This sequence joins TRBV5-1 and TRBJ2-5, with D perhaps given as TRBD1 or TRBD2 (5 bases each). CDR1 is SGHRS, CDR2 YFSETQ, per germline. V lost 0 bases and J lost 5, with 11 bases in between. This CDR3 spans 14 amino acids. CDR3 in DNA: TGCGCCAGCAGCTTGGGGGGGACCAAGGAGACCCAGTACTTC. It codes for CASSLGGTKETQYF.

This chain connects TRBV18 to TRBJ1-5, with D tentatively TRBD1 (6 bases). Germline-derived CDR1 and CDR2 are KGHSH and LQKENI. The V and J ends lost 4 bases and 6 bases respectively, with 13 bases between them. This CDR3 is built from 14 residues. The chain's CDR3 is CASSQTGFRQPQHF. CDR3 nucleotides: TGTGCCAGCTCACAGACAGGTTTTCGTCAGCCCCAGCATTTT. The full variable domain, in which reference TRBV18 and TRBJ1-5 provide the parts outside the CDR3, is NAGVMQNPRHLVRRRGQEARLRCSPMKGHSHVYWYRQLPEEGLKFMVYLQKENIIDESGMPKERFSAEFPKEGPSILRIQQVVRGDSAAYFCASSQTGFRQPQHFGDGTRLSIL.

The V and J genes are TRBV27 and TRBJ2-2; the match to TRBD1 covers 8 bases. After removal of 6 bases from V and 4 bases from J, the junction contained 7 bases not matched to a gene. CDR1 and CDR2 from the germline V gene are MNHEY and SMNVEV (reference sequence). The CDR3 sequence is 15 residues long. CDR3 in amino acids: CASSPTGVITGELFF. DNA of the CDR3: TGTGCCAGCAGCCCGACAGGGGTTATCACCGGGGAGCTGTTTTTT.

This clone has a handful of counts. The rearrangement uses TRBV28 and TRBJ1-3; TRBD1 is a possible D gene (6 bases). The V and J ends lost 6 bases and 0 bases respectively, with 18 bases between them. Germline-derived CDR1 and CDR2 are MDHEN and SYDVKM. CDR3 length: 17 amino acids. The CDR3 protein is CASRARRQGGSGNTIYF. CDR3 nucleotides: TGTGCCAGCAGGGCCCGGCGCCAAGGGGGCTCTGGAAACACCATATATTTT. The whole variable domain, remainder taken from reference TRBV28 and TRBJ1-3, is DVKVTQSSRYLVKRTGEKVFLECVQDMDHENMFWYRQDPGLGLRLIYFSYDVKMKEKGDIPEGYSVSREKKERFSLILESASTNQTSMYLCASRARRQGGSGNTIYFGEGSWLTVV.

The V and J genes are TRBV27 and TRBJ1-2; 9 bases map to TRBD1. Germline-derived CDR1 and CDR2 are MNHEY and SMNVEV (reference sequence). This CDR3 spans 14 amino acids. J was trimmed by 5 bases and V by 5 bases; bases with no gene match: 6. CDR3 sequence (DNA): TGTGCCAGCAGTCTTAGACAGGGGGTTTATGGCTACACCTTC. It translates to CASSLRQGVYGYTF.